This TCR beta chain was found in a study of Ad26.COV2.S vaccination and SARS-CoV-2 variants. Repertoires were generated with immunoSEQ multiplex PCR, while TCRdb's copy carries only in-frame clones and drops some. The table includes around 400,000 clones, roughly 90% detected once. Treatment meaning: over 15 received Ad26.COV2.S at low or high dose, single or two shots; a few received placebo; per-sample allocation not given. Collection of samples fell on day 63 after the first vaccine or placebo injection. Ad26.COV2.S expressed prefusion-stabilized spike from the original Wuhan strain. This CDR3 comprises 13 residues. The germline CDR1 and CDR2 sequences are KGHSH and LQKENI. Trimming cost V 6 bases and J 4 bases; bases outside gene matches: 5.

The receptor was derived from a person aged 18-60 years who received the Ad26.COV2.S COVID-19 vaccine or a placebo. The sequencing used peripheral blood, collected in a trial of Ad26.COV2.S vaccine versus placebo. This sequence joins TRBV18 and TRBJ2-5, with TRBD2 matching over 7 bases. Written as DNA, the CDR3 is TGTGCCAGCTCGTCGAGCGGGATAGAGACCCAGTACTTC. It translates to CASSSSGIETQYF.